What follows describes a single TCR beta chain. The sample belongs to a study of OX40 agonist ivuxolimab in advanced cancers. Germline CDR1 reads MGHDK; CDR2 reads SYGVNS. The V end lost 1 base, the J end lost 0 bases, and 6 bases lay between the germline ends. The CDR3 loop spans 14 amino acids. Repertoires were generated with immunoSEQ multiplex PCR, while TCRdb's copy carries only in-frame clones and drops some. Among 15,000 to 20,000 clones listed, roughly 84% were seen once. This chain links TRBV25-1 with TRBJ1-2; D is unclear. The sample in question was CD4+ or CD8+ T cells sorted from blood, obtained in a trial of the OX40 agonist ivuxolimab. The source is an adult with an advanced solid tumor such as melanoma, head and neck, liver or kidney cancer. The CDR3 spells CASSEWGSNYGYTF. CDR3 in DNA: TGTGCCAGCAGTGAATGGGGTTCTAACTATGGCTACACCTTC.